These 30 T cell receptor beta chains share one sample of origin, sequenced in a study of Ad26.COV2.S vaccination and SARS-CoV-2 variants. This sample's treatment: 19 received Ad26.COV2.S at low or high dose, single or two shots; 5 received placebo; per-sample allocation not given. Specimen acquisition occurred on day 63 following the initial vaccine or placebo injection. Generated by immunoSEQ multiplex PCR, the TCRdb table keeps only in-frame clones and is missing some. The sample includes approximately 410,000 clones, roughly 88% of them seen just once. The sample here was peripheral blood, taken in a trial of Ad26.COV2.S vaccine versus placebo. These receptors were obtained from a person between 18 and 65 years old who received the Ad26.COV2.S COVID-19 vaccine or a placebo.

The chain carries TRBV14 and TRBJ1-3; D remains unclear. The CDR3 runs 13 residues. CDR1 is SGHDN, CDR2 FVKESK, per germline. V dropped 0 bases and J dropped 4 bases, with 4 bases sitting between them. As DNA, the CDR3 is TGTGCCAGCAGCCAAGAACTGGGAAACACCATATATTTT. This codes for CASSQELGNTIYF.

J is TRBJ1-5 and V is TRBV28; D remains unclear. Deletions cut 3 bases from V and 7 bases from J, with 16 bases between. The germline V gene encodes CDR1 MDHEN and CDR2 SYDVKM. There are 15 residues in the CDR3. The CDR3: CASSFLVSAGQPQHF. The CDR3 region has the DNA TGTGCCAGCAGTTTTCTCGTTTCCGCGGGGCAGCCCCAGCATTTT.

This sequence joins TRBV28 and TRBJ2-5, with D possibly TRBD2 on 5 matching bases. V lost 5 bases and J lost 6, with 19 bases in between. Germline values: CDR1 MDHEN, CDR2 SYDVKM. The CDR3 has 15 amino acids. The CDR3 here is CASSVRVPALKTQYF. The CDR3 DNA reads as TGTGCCAGCAGTGTGCGGGTTCCCGCTTTGAAGACCCAGTACTTC. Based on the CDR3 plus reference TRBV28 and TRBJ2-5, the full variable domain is DVKVTQSSRYLVKRTGEKVFLECVQDMDHENMFWYRQDPGLGLRLIYFSYDVKMKEKGDIPEGYSVSREKKERFSLILESASTNQTSMYLCASSVRVPALKTQYFGPGTRLLVL.

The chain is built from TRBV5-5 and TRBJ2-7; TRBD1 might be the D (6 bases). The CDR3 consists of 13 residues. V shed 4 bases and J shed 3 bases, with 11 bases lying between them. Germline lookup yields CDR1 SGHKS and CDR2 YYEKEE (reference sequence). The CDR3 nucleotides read TGTGCCAGCAGCCCGGACAGTTACTACGAGCAGTACTTC. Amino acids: CASSPDSYYEQYF.

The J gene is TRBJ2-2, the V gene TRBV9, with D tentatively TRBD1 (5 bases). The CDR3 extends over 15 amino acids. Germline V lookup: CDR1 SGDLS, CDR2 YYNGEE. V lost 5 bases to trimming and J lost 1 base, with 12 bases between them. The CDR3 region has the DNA TGTGCCAGCAGTCTACAGGATGTGAACACCGGGGAGCTGTTTTTT. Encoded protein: CASSLQDVNTGELFF.

The CDR3: CASSFPGDTQYF. CDR3 DNA: TGTGCCAGCAGTTTCCCTGGAGATACGCAGTATTTT. V is TRBV28 and J is TRBJ2-3; unclear D gene. The V gene's germline CDR1 is MDHEN and CDR2 SYDVKM. The CDR3 has 12 residues. V dropped 3 bases and J dropped 5 bases, with 6 bases sitting between them.

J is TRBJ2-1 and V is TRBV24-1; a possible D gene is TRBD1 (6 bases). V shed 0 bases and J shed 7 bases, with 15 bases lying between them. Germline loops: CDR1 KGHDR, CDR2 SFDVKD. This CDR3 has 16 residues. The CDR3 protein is CATSDLEDSERNEQFF. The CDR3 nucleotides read TGTGCCACCAGTGATTTGGAGGACAGTGAACGGAATGAGCAGTTCTTC.

CDR3 residues: CASTPGVNTGELFF. The CDR3 DNA reads TGTGCCAGCACTCCTGGGGTGAACACCGGGGAGCTGTTTTTT. The rearrangement links TRBV6-4 to TRBJ2-2; no firm D call. This CDR3 is 14 amino acids long. Trimming took off 7 bases at V and 1 base at J, with 10 bases between the two ends. CDR1 is MRHNA and CDR2 is SNTAGT in the germline V gene.

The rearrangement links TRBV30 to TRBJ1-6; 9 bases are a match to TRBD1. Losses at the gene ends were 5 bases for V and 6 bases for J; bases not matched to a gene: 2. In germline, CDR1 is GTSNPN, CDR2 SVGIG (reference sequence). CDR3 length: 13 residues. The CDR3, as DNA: TGTGCCTGGGGGACAGGGCGTAATTCACCCCTCCACTTT. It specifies CAWGTGRNSPLHF.

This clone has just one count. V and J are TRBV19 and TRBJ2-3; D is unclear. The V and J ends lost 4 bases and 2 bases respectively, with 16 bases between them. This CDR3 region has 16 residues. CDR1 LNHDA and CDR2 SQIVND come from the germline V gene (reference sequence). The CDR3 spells CASSTSGLSITDTQYF. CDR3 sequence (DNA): TGTGCCAGTAGTACCTCAGGTTTATCTATCACAGATACGCAGTATTTT.

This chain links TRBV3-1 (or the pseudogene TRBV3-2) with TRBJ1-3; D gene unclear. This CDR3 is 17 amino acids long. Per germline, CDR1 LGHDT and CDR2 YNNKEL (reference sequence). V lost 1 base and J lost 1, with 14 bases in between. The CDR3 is CASSQVVGLASGNTIYF. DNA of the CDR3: TGTGCCAGCAGCCAAGTGGTGGGTTTAGCGTCTGGAAACACCATATATTTT.

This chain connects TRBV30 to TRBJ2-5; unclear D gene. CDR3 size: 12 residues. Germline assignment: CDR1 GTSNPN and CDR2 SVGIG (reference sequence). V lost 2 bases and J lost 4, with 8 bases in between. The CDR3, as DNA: TGTGCCTGGAGTAACCAAGGAGAGACCCAGTACTTC. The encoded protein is CAWSNQGETQYF.

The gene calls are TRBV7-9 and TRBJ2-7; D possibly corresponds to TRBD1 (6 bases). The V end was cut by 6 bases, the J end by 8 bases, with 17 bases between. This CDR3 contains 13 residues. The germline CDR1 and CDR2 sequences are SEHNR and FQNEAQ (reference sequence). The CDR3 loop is CASRPLDRPQQYF. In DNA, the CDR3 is TGTGCCAGCAGGCCATTGGACAGACCTCAGCAGTACTTC.

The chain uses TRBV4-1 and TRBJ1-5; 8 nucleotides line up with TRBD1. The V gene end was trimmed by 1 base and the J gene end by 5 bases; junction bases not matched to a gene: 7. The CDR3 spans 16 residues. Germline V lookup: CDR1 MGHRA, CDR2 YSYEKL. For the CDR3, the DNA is TGCGCCAGCAGCCAAGTAACGGGGACAGGTCATCAGCCCCAGCATTTT. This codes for CASSQVTGTGHQPQHF.

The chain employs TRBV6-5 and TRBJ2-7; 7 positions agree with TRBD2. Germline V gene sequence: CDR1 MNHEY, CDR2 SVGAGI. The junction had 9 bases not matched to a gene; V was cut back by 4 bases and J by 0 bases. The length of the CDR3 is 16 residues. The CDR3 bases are TGTGCCAGCAGTTCCTTTCGCGGGGGTCCCTCCTACGAGCAGTACTTC. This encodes CASSSFRGGPSYEQYF.

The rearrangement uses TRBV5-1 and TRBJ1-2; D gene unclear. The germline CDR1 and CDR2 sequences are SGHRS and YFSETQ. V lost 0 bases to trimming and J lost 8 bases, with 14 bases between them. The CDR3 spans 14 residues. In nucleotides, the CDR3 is TGCGCCAGCAGCTTGGCCGGTGGAACGAGGGGCTACACCTTC. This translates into CASSLAGGTRGYTF. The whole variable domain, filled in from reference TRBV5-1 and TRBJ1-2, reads KAGVTQTPRYLIKTRGQQVTLSCSPISGHRSVSWYQQTPGQGLQFLFEYFSETQRNKGNFPGRFSGRQFSNSRSEMNVSTLELGDSALYLCASSLAGGTRGYTFGSGTRLTVV.

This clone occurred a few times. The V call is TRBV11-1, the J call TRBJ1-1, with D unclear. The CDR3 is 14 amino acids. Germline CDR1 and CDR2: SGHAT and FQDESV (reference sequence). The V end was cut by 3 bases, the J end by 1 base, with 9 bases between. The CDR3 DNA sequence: TGTGCCAGCAGCTTGAGAATCCGGAACACTGAAGCTTTCTTT. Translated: CASSLRIRNTEAFF.

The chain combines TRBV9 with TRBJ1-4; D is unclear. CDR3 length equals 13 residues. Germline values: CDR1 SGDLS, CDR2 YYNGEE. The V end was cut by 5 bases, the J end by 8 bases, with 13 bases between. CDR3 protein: CASSSTLGEKLFF. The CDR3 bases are TGTGCCAGCAGTTCCACCTTGGGGGAAAAACTGTTTTTT.

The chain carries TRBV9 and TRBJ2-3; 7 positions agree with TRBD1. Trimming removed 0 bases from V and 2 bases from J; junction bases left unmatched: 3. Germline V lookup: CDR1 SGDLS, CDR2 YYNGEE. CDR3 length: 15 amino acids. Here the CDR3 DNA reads TGTGCCAGCAGCGTAGGAACAGGGGACACAGATACGCAGTATTTT. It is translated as CASSVGTGDTDTQYF.

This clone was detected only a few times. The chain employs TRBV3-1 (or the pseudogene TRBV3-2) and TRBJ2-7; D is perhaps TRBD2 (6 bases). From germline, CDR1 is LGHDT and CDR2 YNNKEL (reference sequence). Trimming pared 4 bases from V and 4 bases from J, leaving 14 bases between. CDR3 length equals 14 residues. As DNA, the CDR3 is TGTGCCAGCAGCCCTGGTGGGGGGTTGTACGAGCAGTACTTC. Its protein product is CASSPGGGLYEQYF.

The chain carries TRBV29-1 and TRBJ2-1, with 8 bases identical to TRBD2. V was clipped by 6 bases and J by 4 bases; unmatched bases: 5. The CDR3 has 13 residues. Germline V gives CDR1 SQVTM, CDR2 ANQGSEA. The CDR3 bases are TGCAGCGTGTTCGGGGGGGCGTACAATGAGCAGTTCTTC. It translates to CSVFGGAYNEQFF.

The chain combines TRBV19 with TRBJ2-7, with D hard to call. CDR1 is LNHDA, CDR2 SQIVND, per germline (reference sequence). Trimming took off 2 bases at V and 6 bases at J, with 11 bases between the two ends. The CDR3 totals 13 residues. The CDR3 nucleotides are TGTGCCAGTAGTATACCGGGCGTGGGCGAGCAGTACTTC. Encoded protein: CASSIPGVGEQYF.

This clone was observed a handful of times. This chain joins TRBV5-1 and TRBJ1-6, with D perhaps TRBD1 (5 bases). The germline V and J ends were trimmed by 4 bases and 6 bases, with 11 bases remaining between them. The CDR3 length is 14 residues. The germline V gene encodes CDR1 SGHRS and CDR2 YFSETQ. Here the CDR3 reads CASSHDSLNSPLHF. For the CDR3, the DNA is TGCGCCAGCAGCCATGACAGCCTTAATTCACCCCTCCACTTT.

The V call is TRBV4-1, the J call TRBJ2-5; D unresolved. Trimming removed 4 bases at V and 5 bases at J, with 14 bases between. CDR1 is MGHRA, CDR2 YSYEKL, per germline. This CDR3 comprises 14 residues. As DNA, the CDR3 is TGCGCCAGCAGCCCTTTGGTGTTTGTGGAGACCCAGTACTTC. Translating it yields CASSPLVFVETQYF.

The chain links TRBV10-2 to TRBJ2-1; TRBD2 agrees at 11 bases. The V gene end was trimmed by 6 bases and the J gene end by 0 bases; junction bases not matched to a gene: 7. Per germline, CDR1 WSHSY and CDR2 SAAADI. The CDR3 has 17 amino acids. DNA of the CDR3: TGCGCCAGCAGGGCTAGCGGGGGGACCGTCTCCTACAATGAGCAGTTCTTC. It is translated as CASRASGGTVSYNEQFF.

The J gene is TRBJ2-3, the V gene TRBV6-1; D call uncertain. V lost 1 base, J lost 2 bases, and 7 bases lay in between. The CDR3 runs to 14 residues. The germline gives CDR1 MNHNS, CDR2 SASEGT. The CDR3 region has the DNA TGTGCCAGCAGTGAAGAACGCCTCACAGATACGCAGTATTTT. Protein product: CASSEERLTDTQYF.

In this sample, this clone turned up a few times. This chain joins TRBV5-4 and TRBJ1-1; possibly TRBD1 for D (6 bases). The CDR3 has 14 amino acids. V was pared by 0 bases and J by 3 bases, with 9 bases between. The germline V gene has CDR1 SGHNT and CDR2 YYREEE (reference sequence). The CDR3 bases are TGTGCCAGCAGCTTGGAAGGGGGGCACACTGAAGCTTTCTTT. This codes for CASSLEGGHTEAFF.

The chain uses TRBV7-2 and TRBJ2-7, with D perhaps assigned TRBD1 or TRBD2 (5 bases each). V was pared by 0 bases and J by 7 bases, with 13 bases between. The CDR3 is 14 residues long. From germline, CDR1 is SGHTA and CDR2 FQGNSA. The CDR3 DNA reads TGTGCCAGCAGCTTAGCCCGACTGAGGGGAGAGCAGTACTTC. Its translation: CASSLARLRGEQYF.

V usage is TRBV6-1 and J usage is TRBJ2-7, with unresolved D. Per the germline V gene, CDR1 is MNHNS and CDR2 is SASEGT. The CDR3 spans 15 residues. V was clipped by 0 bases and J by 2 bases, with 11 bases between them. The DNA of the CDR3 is TGTGCCAGCAGTGAAGCTTTTAACGGACCCTACGAGCAGTACTTC. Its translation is CASSEAFNGPYEQYF.

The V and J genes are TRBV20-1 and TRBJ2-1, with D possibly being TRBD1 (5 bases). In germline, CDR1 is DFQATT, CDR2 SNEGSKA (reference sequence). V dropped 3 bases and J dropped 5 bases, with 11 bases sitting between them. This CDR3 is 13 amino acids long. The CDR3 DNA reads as TGCAGTGCTAGTAGGGCAGGGAACAATGAGCAGTTCTTC. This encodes CSASRAGNNEQFF.